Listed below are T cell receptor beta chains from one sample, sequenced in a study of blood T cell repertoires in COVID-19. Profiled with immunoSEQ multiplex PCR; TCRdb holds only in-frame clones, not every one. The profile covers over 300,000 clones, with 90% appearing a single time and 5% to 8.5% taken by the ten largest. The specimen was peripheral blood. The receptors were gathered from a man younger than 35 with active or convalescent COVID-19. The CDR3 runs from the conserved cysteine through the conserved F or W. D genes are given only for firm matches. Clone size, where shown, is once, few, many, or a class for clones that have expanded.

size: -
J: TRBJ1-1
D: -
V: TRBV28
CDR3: CASQGAIGAFF
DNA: TGTGCCAGCCAAGGGGCCATCGGAGCTTTCTTT

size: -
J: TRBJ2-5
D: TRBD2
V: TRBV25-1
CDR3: CASRIGLAGETQYF
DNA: TGTGCCAGCAGAATTGGACTAGCGGGAGAGACCCAGTACTTC

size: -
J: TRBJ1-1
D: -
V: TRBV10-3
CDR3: CAISPQGTDEAFF
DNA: TGTGCCATCAGCCCTCAGGGGACCGATGAAGCTTTCTTT

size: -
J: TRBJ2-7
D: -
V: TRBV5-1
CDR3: CASSFLSLGSGSEQYF
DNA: TGCGCCAGCAGCTTTTTGTCCCTGGGTAGCGGCTCCGAGCAGTACTTC

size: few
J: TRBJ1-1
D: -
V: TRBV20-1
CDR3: CSAGGRREAFF
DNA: TGCAGTGCGGGAGGACGGCGTGAAGCTTTCTTT

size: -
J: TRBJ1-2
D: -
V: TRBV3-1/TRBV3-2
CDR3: CASSQVQGGYTF
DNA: TGTGCCAGCAGCCAAGTCCAGGGAGGCTACACCTTC

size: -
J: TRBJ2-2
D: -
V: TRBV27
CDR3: CASNQRPRVGGELFF
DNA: TGTGCCAGCAATCAAAGACCCCGGGTGGGCGGGGAGCTGTTTTTT

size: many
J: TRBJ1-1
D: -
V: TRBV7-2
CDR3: CASSSRMNTEAFF
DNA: TGTGCCAGCAGCTCCCGTATGAACACTGAAGCTTTCTTT

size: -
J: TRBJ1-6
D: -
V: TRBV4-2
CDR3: CASSQVAGTGTHNSPLHF
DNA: TGTGCCAGCAGCCAAGTGGCGGGAACCGGGACCCATAATTCACCCCTCCACTTT

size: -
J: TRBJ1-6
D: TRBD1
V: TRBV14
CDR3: CASSQRQGITTPLHF
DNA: TGTGCCAGCAGCCAACGACAGGGAATTACTACACCCCTCCACTTT

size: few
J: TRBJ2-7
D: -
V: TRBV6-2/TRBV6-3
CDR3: CASSYSRLAPSYEQYF
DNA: TGTGCCAGCAGTTACTCCAGGCTAGCCCCCTCCTACGAGCAGTACTTC

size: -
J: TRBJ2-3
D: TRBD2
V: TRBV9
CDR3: CASSWSGGATDTQYF
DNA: TGTGCCAGCAGTTGGAGCGGGGGGGCCACAGATACGCAGTATTTT

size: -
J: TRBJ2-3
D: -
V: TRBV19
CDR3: CASSPSRGTTDTQYF
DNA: TGTGCCAGTAGCCCATCAAGGGGGACCACAGATACGCAGTATTTT

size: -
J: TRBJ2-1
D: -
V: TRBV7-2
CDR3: CASSLSGTRSYNEQFF
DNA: TGTGCCAGCAGCTTATCAGGAACCCGGTCCTACAATGAGCAGTTCTTC

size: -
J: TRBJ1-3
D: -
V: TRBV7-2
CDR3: CASSLARISGNTIYF
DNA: TGTGCCAGCAGCTTAGCCAGGATCTCTGGAAACACCATATATTTT

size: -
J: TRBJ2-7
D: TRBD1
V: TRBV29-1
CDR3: CSVLGTGYEQYF
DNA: TGCAGCGTGCTGGGGACAGGTTACGAGCAGTACTTC

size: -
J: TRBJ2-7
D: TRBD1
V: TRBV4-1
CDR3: CASRLRDTGGYEQYF
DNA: TGCGCCAGCAGGCTAAGGGACACAGGGGGCTACGAGCAGTACTTC

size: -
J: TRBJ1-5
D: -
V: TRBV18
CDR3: CASSPPGVKGNQPQHF
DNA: TGTGCCAGCTCACCACCCGGGGTCAAAGGCAATCAGCCCCAGCATTTT

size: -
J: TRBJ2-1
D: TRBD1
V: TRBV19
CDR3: CASGTVGNEQFF
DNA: TGTGCCAGCGGGACAGTCGGCAATGAGCAGTTCTTC

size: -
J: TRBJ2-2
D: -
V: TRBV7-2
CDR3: CASSPWGEGTGELFF
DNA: TGTGCCAGCAGCCCATGGGGGGAAGGCACCGGGGAGCTGTTTTTT

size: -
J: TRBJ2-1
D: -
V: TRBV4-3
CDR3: CASSQETGTYNEQFF
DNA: TGCGCCAGCAGCCAAGAGACAGGTACCTACAATGAGCAGTTCTTC

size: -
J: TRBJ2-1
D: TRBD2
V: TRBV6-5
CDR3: CASTVGTSVNEQFF
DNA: TGTGCCAGCACCGTCGGGACTAGCGTCAATGAGCAGTTCTTC